These T cell receptor beta chains were read from a single sample in a study of blood T cell repertoires in COVID-19. The table came from immunoSEQ multiplex PCR; TCRdb's copy has only in-frame clones and leaves some out. The table lists fewer than 150,000 clones, roughly four fifths of them singletons. Material for sequencing was peripheral blood. These receptors came from a human donor in a cohort sampled during active COVID-19. Each CDR3 is given with its conserved first and last residue. A D gene is named only where the DNA matches it firmly. Clone size is stated in some rows and not others, as once, few, many or a class when expanded.

>TRBJ2-6|TRBV19|TRBD2|-
CASSRLAVLSSGANVLTF
TGTGCCAGTAGTAGACTAGCGGTGCTTAGCTCTGGGGCCAACGTCCTGACTTTC
>TRBJ2-4|TRBV6-5|-|-
CASSSLAGGAKNIQYF
TGTGCCAGCAGTTCCCTTGCGGGCGGGGCCAAAAACATTCAGTACTTC
>TRBJ2-5|TRBV20-1|TRBD2|-
CSASTGGETQYF
TGCAGTGCTAGTACGGGGGGGGAGACCCAGTACTTC
>TRBJ2-5|TRBV7-9|-|-
CASSLGEAETQYF
TGTGCCAGCAGCTTAGGAGAGGCGGAGACCCAGTACTTC
>TRBJ2-3|TRBV3-1/TRBV3-2|TRBD2|-
CASSQGLAGGYTDTQYF
TGTGCCAGCAGCCAGGGACTAGCGGGGGGATACACAGATACGCAGTATTTT
>TRBJ2-2|TRBV5-1|TRBD1|once
CASSLLQGTNTGELFF
TGCGCCAGCAGCTTATTACAGGGGACGAACACCGGGGAGCTGTTTTTT
>TRBJ1-2|TRBV27|-|-
CASSSVRQPGYGYTF
TGTGCCAGCAGTTCCGTCCGGCAGCCGGGCTATGGCTACACCTTC
>TRBJ2-2|TRBV6-5|-|-
CAHRGLTGELFF
TGTGCCCACCGAGGTTTGACCGGGGAGCTGTTTTTT
>TRBJ2-5|TRBV20-1|-|-
CSARGEETQYF
TGCAGTGCTAGAGGGGAGGAGACCCAGTACTTC
>TRBJ1-4|TRBV10-3|TRBD1|-
CAISEYGTGEGEKLFF
TGTGCCATCAGTGAATACGGGACAGGGGAGGGTGAAAAACTGTTTTTT
>TRBJ2-4|TRBV2|TRBD2|-
CASSVEAGGLAKNIQYF
TGTGCCAGCAGTGTGGAAGCGGGGGGGTTAGCCAAAAACATTCAGTACTTC
>TRBJ2-7|TRBV30|TRBD2|once
CAWSDPSGWLAGETSYEQYF
TGTGCCTGGAGTGACCCCAGTGGGTGGTTAGCGGGGGAAACATCCTACGAGCAGTACTTC
>TRBJ2-2|TRBV5-6|TRBD1|-
CASRPTGGANTGELFF
TGTGCCAGCAGACCGACAGGGGGCGCGAACACCGGGGAGCTGTTTTTT
>TRBJ1-2|TRBV9|TRBD1|-
CASSASDRTPTANGYTF
TGTGCCAGCAGCGCATCGGACAGGACACCAACAGCTAATGGCTACACCTTC
>TRBJ1-1|TRBV6-5|-|-
CASSYSRYMNTEAFF
TGTGCCAGCAGTTACTCAAGATACATGAACACTGAAGCTTTCTTT
>TRBJ1-1|TRBV10-3|-|-
CAISGQVNTEAFF
TGTGCCATCAGTGGACAGGTGAACACTGAAGCTTTCTTT
>TRBJ1-4|TRBV30|-|-
CAWGYSFANEKLFF
TGTGCCTGGGGCTACAGCTTTGCTAATGAAAAACTGTTTTTT
>TRBJ2-1|TRBV6-5|-|once
CASSYGGEQFF
TGTGCCAGCAGTTACGGCGGTGAGCAGTTCTTC
>TRBJ2-5|TRBV9|TRBD2|-
CASSVARRGETQYF
TGTGCCAGCAGCGTAGCTAGGCGGGGGGAGACCCAGTACTTC
>TRBJ1-5|TRBV5-8|-|-
CASSLWSTNQPQHF
TGTGCCAGCAGCTTGTGGAGCACCAATCAGCCCCAGCATTTT
>TRBJ1-3|TRBV7-7|-|few
CASSSGPSGGNTIYF
TGTGCCAGCAGTTCCGGGCCCAGCGGTGGAAACACCATATATTTT
>TRBJ2-1|TRBV6-4|-|-
CASSDSDQGKRFF
TGTGCCAGCAGTGACTCAGACCAGGGGAAGAGGTTCTTC
>TRBJ2-1|TRBV5-4|TRBD1|-
CASSSEDRVQFF
TGTGCCAGCAGCTCCGAGGACAGGGTTCAGTTCTTC
>TRBJ2-5|TRBV11-2|-|few
CASSLLWTAWTRRETQYF
TGTGCCAGCAGCTTATTATGGACAGCTTGGACGAGGAGGGAGACCCAGTACTTC
>TRBJ2-7|TRBV29-1|TRBD2|-
CSVEVSLAGGGQQYF
TGCAGCGTTGAAGTGTCGCTAGCGGGGGGTGGGCAGCAGTACTTC
>TRBJ2-4|TRBV5-4|TRBD2|-
CASSLSGGAGNIQYF
TGTGCCAGCAGCCTTAGCGGGGGGGCAGGAAACATTCAGTACTTC
>TRBJ1-4|TRBV3-1/TRBV3-2|-|-
CASTGGSNEKLFF
TGTGCCAGCACGGGGGGATCCAATGAAAAACTGTTTTTT
>TRBJ1-3|TRBV30|TRBD1|-
CAWSGWTGGSGNTIYF
TGTGCCTGGAGTGGCTGGACAGGGGGCTCTGGAAACACCATATATTTT
>TRBJ2-2|TRBV7-2|-|few
CASSRSVDTGELFF
TGTGCCAGCAGCCGTAGCGTAGACACCGGGGAGCTGTTTTTT
>TRBJ2-1|TRBV3-1/TRBV3-2|TRBD2|-
CASSDTDGLAGGNEQFF
TGTGCCAGCAGCGACACAGATGGACTAGCGGGGGGGAATGAGCAGTTCTTC
>TRBJ1-1|TRBV28|-|-
CASSLTARTEAFF
TGTGCCAGCAGTTTAACAGCTCGGACTGAAGCTTTCTTT
>TRBJ1-5|TRBV27|-|-
CASSSRGGPYSNQPQHF
TGTGCCAGCAGTTCCCGGGGAGGGCCATATAGCAATCAGCCCCAGCATTTT
>TRBJ2-5|TRBV5-1|TRBD2|-
CASSHQRGLRQETQYF
TGCGCCAGCAGCCACCAGCGGGGGCTGCGGCAAGAGACCCAGTACTTC
>TRBJ2-1|TRBV4-1|TRBD2|-
CASSQDFSGGLYNEQFF
TGCGCCAGCAGCCAAGATTTTAGCGGGGGCCTCTACAATGAGCAGTTCTTC
>TRBJ2-1|TRBV7-9|-|once
CASSLSLSRDIRYNEQFF
TGTGCCAGCAGCTTATCCCTAAGCCGGGACATTCGCTACAATGAGCAGTTCTTC
>TRBJ2-5|TRBV11-2|-|-
CASSLARDSRETQYF
TGTGCCAGCAGCTTAGCCCGGGACTCCCGAGAGACCCAGTACTTC
>TRBJ2-2|TRBV4-1|-|-
CASSQPMQARAGELFF
TGCGCCAGCAGCCAACCAATGCAGGCCAGAGCCGGGGAGCTGTTTTTT